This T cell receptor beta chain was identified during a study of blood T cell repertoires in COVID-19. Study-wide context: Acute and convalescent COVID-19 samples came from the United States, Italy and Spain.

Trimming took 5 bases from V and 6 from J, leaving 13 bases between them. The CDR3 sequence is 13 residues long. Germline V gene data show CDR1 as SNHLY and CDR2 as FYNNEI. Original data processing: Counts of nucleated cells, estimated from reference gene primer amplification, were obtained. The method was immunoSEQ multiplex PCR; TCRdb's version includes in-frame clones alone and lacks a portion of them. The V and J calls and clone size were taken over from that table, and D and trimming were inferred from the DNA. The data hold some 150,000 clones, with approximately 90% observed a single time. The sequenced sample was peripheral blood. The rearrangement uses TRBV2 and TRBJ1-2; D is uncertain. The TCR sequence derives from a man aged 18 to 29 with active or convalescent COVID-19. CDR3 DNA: TGTGCCAGCAGTCCTCTAGCAGGAGATGGCTACACCTTC. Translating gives CASSPLAGDGYTF.